This T cell receptor (beta chain) was found in a study of blood T cells in healthy people across ages. A second PCR of about 7 to 12 cycles used a sample-barcoded 5' primer and a J-beta primer mix. TCRdb re-derived calls from the 5' RACE reads in MiXCR, one entry per CDR3 protein. Here the sample spans 750,000 to 950,000 distinct CDR3 sequences, around 29% being singletons. Study observations and caveats: CMV status of donors was not determined, possibly confounding expanded clonotype changes. More naive CD4+ cells and higher diversity marked long-lived donors relative to aged donors. Diversity figures based on one million T cells were deemed too low.

This CDR3 comprises 13 residues. As to this clonotype: What it binds is not known. A much larger clone lies one base from this, so it may be a read error.

The same sample was also used in a study of T cells of mothers and their children.

The TCR originated in a woman in her thirties or forties in good health. The specimen was blood. V gene TRBV12-3 or TRBV12-4 combines with J gene TRBJ2-1; either TRBD1 or TRBD2 may fit D (5 bases each). Near its end, the DNA agrees better with TRBJ2-7, so the J call may be wrong. CDR3 coding DNA: TGTGCCAGCAGTTTAGAGGGACGAACAGAGCAGTACTTC. As protein: CASSLEGRTEQYF.